What follows describes a single T cell receptor (beta chain). Per the germline V gene, CDR1 is SGHVS and CDR2 is FQNEAQ. The CDR3 has 15 amino acids. The J segment lost 4 bases and the V segment lost 5 bases, leaving 4 bases of the junction unmatched. Per the study methods: Researchers report that nucleated cell counts were estimated from reference gene primer amplification. Profiled with immunoSEQ multiplex PCR; TCRdb holds only in-frame clones, not every one. V, J and clone size are those of that table, while D and trimming were read from the DNA. The data contain some 160,000 clones, more than 80% of them seen just once; the ten biggest clones take up 3% to 3.5%. The entry originates in a study of blood T cell repertoires in COVID-19. Looking at the study overall: Samples came from the United States, Italy and Spain, spanning acute and convalescent COVID-19. PBMCs, B-cell-depleted T cells, or T cells were the source of the cDNA or gDNA that made up the material.

This TCR derives from a woman aged 60-75 years with active COVID-19. The sequenced sample was peripheral blood. The chain is built from TRBV7-8 and TRBJ2-7; TRBD2 matches 14 bases. Here the CDR3 DNA reads TGTGCCAGCAGCCCAAGACTAGCGGGAGGGTACGAGCAGTACTTC. As protein: CASSPRLAGGYEQYF.